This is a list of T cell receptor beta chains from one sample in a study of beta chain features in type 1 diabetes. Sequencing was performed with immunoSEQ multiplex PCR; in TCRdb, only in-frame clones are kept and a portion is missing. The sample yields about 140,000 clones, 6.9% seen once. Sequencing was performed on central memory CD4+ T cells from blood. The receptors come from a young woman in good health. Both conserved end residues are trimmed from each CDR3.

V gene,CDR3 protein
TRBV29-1,SVARERGQF
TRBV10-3,AISSGGNSYNEQF
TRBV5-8,ASSPGSGGQETQY
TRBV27,ASSTLAGTGGQETQY
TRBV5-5,ASSIMGLGELF
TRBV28,ASRKPGTGFQPQH
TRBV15,ATSSVKPGLAVYEQY
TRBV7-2,ASSLADRDNYGYT
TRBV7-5,ARRGGYGYT
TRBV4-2,ASSPRGQSTDTQY
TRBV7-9,ASSLVSASIYEQY
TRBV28,ASSTGLAGARNTGELF
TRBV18,ASSPASGFVEEQY
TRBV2,ASRATGGGTDTQY
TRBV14,ASSQSGITEAF
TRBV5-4,ASSYQDRVGTQY
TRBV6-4,ASSDSGGHGHTQY
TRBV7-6,ASSLGPDSYNEQF
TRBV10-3,AISESLGTGSEKLF
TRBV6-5,ASSYSRTSDEQY
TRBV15,ATSRSPEWAGSTDTQY
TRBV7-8,ASSPQRQLTHGYT
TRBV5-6,ASSLARTSGSSYNEQF
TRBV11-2,ASSFTGQGMGETQY